The next 32 T cell receptor beta chains were all read from a single sample in a study of cytomegalovirus exposure and HLA in healthy donors. It was with 60 Vbeta and 13 Jbeta primers that the PCR ran. Using immunoSEQ multiplex PCR, the repertoire was profiled, and TCRdb retains in-frame clones only, with some absent. The table has about 150,000 clones, about 74% seen once; the top ten hold 10% to 15%. The source material was PBMCs. These receptors originate from a man between 40 and 49 years old in good health and CMV-seropositive.

The chain is built from TRBV5-1 and TRBJ2-5, with a tentative D call TRBD2 (5 bases). The V end lost 0 bases, the J end lost 2 bases, and 11 bases lay between the germline ends. The CDR3 extends over 15 amino acids. CDR1 and CDR2 from the germline V gene are SGHRS and YFSETQ. CDR3 nucleotide sequence: TGCGCCAGCAGCTTGGGGGAGCAGGTACAAGAGACCCAGTACTTC. It encodes CASSLGEQVQETQYF. Looking up the rest from reference TRBV5-1 and TRBJ2-5 gives the full variable domain: KAGVTQTPRYLIKTRGQQVTLSCSPISGHRSVSWYQQTPGQGLQFLFEYFSETQRNKGNFPGRFSGRQFSNSRSEMNVSTLELGDSALYLCASSLGEQVQETQYFGPGTRLLVL.

V and J are TRBV5-1 and TRBJ2-4; 11 positions agree with TRBD2. Per the germline V gene, CDR1 is SGHRS and CDR2 is YFSETQ. The J segment lost 8 bases and the V segment lost 0 bases, leaving 1 base of the junction unmatched. The CDR3 length is 14 residues. CDR3 sequence reads: CASSLGSGRDIQYF. The CDR3 DNA reads TGCGCCAGCAGCTTGGGTAGCGGGAGGGACATTCAGTACTTC.

This clone was seen a few times. J is TRBJ2-1 and V is TRBV9, with D perhaps matching TRBD2 (6 bases). The CDR3 is made up of 15 amino acids. CDR1 and CDR2 (germline): SGDLS, YYNGEE. Trimming stripped 0 bases from V and 2 bases from J, with 9 bases between. The CDR3 DNA is TGTGCCAGCAGCGTAGACGGCGGGACCTACAATGAGCAGTTCTTC. This gives the protein CASSVDGGTYNEQFF.

This chain links TRBV29-1 with TRBJ2-6; D not resolved. This CDR3 has 12 amino acids. Germline CDR1 SQVTM, CDR2 ANQGSEA. Trimming shortened V by 7 bases and J by 0 bases, and 4 bases separated the two germline ends. Here the CDR3 reads CSARSGANVLTF. DNA for the CDR3: TGCAGCGCCCGCTCTGGGGCCAACGTCCTGACTTTC. Looking up the rest from reference TRBV29-1 and TRBJ2-6 gives the full variable domain: SAVISQKPSRDICQRGTSLTIQCQVDSQVTMMFWYRQQPGQSLTLIATANQGSEATYESGFVIDKFPISRPNLTFSTLTVSNMSPEDSSIYLCSARSGANVLTFGAGSRLTVL.

The chain uses TRBV5-1 and TRBJ2-7; 10 bases agree with TRBD1. The CDR3 runs 15 residues. In germline, CDR1 is SGHRS, CDR2 YFSETQ. J was trimmed by 5 bases and V by 4 bases; bases with no gene match: 9. The CDR3 loop is CASSVRGQGKNEQYF. Written as DNA, the CDR3 is TGCGCCAGCAGCGTAAGGGGACAGGGGAAGAACGAGCAGTACTTC. Supplemented by reference TRBV5-1 and TRBJ2-7, the full variable domain reads KAGVTQTPRYLIKTRGQQVTLSCSPISGHRSVSWYQQTPGQGLQFLFEYFSETQRNKGNFPGRFSGRQFSNSRSEMNVSTLELGDSALYLCASSVRGQGKNEQYFGPGTRLTVT.

The V call is TRBV30, the J call TRBJ1-5; a possible D gene is TRBD1 (5 bases). The ends were cut back, 2 bases at V and 7 bases at J, with 15 bases in the middle. Germline lookup yields CDR1 GTSNPN and CDR2 SVGIG (reference sequence). The CDR3 totals 14 residues. In DNA, the CDR3 is TGTGCCTGGAGTCGTATGGGGACTGGACAGCCCCAGCATTTT. It specifies CAWSRMGTGQPQHF.

The chain employs TRBV5-6 and TRBJ1-2; the D is unclear. The CDR3 runs to 14 residues. CDR1 SGHDT and CDR2 YYEEEE come from the germline V gene. The V gene lost 2 bases and the J gene lost 5 bases, with 13 bases spanning the gap. The CDR3 reads CASSFLQQSYGYTF. The CDR3 DNA reads TGTGCCAGCAGCTTTCTGCAACAGTCATATGGCTACACCTTC. Based on the CDR3 plus reference TRBV5-6 and TRBJ1-2, the full variable domain is DAGVTQSPTHLIKTRGQQVTLRCSPKSGHDTVSWYQQALGQGPQFIFQYYEEEERQRGNFPDRFSGHQFPNYSSELNVNALLLGDSALYLCASSFLQQSYGYTFGSGTRLTVV.

The chain combines TRBV6-1 with TRBJ1-5; D gene uncertain. V lost 2 bases and J lost 6, with 17 bases in between. Germline CDR1 and CDR2: MNHNS and SASEGT. The length of the CDR3 is 16 residues. CDR3 nucleotides: TGTGCCAGCAGTGAATATAGAGGGCTCGGTAGTCAGCCCCAGCATTTT. Translated: CASSEYRGLGSQPQHF.

The chain employs TRBV28 and TRBJ1-4; 7 bases fit TRBD1. The ends lost 8 bases at V and 8 bases at J; junction bases unmatched: 14. The CDR3 sequence is 15 residues long. Germline V gene sequence: CDR1 MDHEN, CDR2 SYDVKM. The chain's CDR3 is CASAAKGASGEKLFF. As DNA, the CDR3 is TGTGCCAGCGCTGCCAAGGGGGCCTCAGGGGAAAAACTGTTTTTT.

The table lists this clone with a few counts. This sequence joins TRBV27 and TRBJ1-2; D is perhaps TRBD1 (6 bases). CDR1 is MNHEY and CDR2 is SMNVEV in the germline V gene (reference sequence). CDR3 length: 16 amino acids. Trimming removed 6 bases from V and 0 bases from J, with 17 bases in between. DNA for the CDR3: TGTGCCAGCAGCCCGACAGGCTGGGCAGCTAACTATGGCTACACCTTC. Encoded protein: CASSPTGWAANYGYTF.

The chain uses TRBV5-1 and TRBJ2-5; 7 bases are a match to TRBD1. This CDR3 has 16 residues. CDR1 is SGHRS and CDR2 is YFSETQ in the germline V gene. The junction had 10 bases not matched to a gene; V was cut back by 5 bases and J by 0 bases. In nucleotides, the CDR3 is TGCGCCAGCAGTTCATTGACAGGGTTATACCAAGAGACCCAGTACTTC. It translates to CASSSLTGLYQETQYF.

This rearrangement joins TRBV2 to TRBJ2-5; 9 nucleotides agree with TRBD2. V was pared by 10 bases and J by 2 bases, with 8 bases of the junction left unmatched. CDR1 is SNHLY, CDR2 FYNNEI, per germline. This CDR3 is 14 amino acids long. DNA for the CDR3: TGTGCCACTCATAGCGGGAGATGGCAAGAGACCCAGTACTTC. As protein: CATHSGRWQETQYF.

This clone occurred a few times. This rearrangement joins TRBV7-9 to TRBJ2-4; possible D gene TRBD2, 6 bases. The V gene lost 5 bases and the J gene lost 12 bases, with 20 bases spanning the gap. Germline loops: CDR1 SEHNR, CDR2 FQNEAQ (reference sequence). This CDR3 spans 14 amino acids. The CDR3 spells CASSAGWRGSSQYF. The DNA of the CDR3 is TGTGCCAGCAGCGCAGGCTGGCGGGGAAGCAGTCAGTACTTC.

V and J are TRBV7-3 and TRBJ2-1; 8 bases are a match to TRBD2. The junction had 4 bases not matched to a gene; V was cut back by 5 bases and J by 1 base. The V gene's germline CDR1 is SGHTA and CDR2 FQGTGA. The CDR3 spans 15 residues. Written as DNA, the CDR3 is TGTGCCAGCAGCCTCGGGAGGGGGTCCTACAATGAGCAGTTCTTC. It translates to CASSLGRGSYNEQFF.

This clone was recorded only once. This sequence joins TRBV5-1 and TRBJ2-3; 10 bases are shared with TRBD1. The CDR3 is made up of 15 amino acids. V was pared by 4 bases and J by 3 bases, with 5 bases of the junction left unmatched. Germline lookup yields CDR1 SGHRS and CDR2 YFSETQ. The CDR3 protein is CASSQDRGDTDTQYF. The CDR3 nucleotides are TGCGCCAGCAGCCAGGACAGGGGGGATACAGATACGCAGTATTTT.

This chain uses TRBV28 with TRBJ1-1; TRBD1 might be the D (5 bases). The V gene lost 5 bases and the J gene lost 1 base, with 8 bases spanning the gap. The CDR3 has 13 residues. Germline-derived CDR1 and CDR2 are MDHEN and SYDVKM. The CDR3 spells CASSTGQNTEAFF. The CDR3 DNA is TGTGCCAGCAGTACCGGACAGAACACTGAAGCTTTCTTT.

The chain employs TRBV5-4 and TRBJ2-7; 7 nucleotides agree with TRBD1. The CDR3 is 13 amino acids. Germline CDR1 reads SGHNT; CDR2 reads YYREEE (reference sequence). V trimming: 4 bases; J trimming: 2 bases; junction bases outside the gene matches: 3. CDR3 loop: CASSRGQTYEQYF. As DNA, the CDR3 is TGTGCCAGCAGCCGGGGACAGACCTACGAGCAGTACTTC.

The chain uses TRBV6-5 and TRBJ1-4, with TRBD1 as a possible D gene (5 bases). This CDR3 is built from 16 residues. V was shortened by 1 base and J by 0 bases, with 9 bases between the two germline ends. Germline V gene data show CDR1 as MNHEY and CDR2 as SVGAGI. The CDR3, as DNA: TGTGCCAGCAGTTACTTTTCGACAGCAACTAATGAAAAACTGTTTTTT. Translated, it gives CASSYFSTATNEKLFF.

J is TRBJ1-4 and V is TRBV5-5; no reliable D call. CDR1 is SGHKS and CDR2 is YYEKEE in the germline V gene (reference sequence). The V end lost 9 bases, the J end lost 8 bases, and 17 bases lay between the germline ends. The CDR3 runs 13 residues. CDR3 sequence reads: CATSTHWREKLFF. Written as DNA, the CDR3 is TGTGCCACCTCCACCCATTGGAGGGAAAAACTGTTTTTT.

The chain has TRBV29-1 and TRBJ1-2, with 7 bases lining up with TRBD1. The germline gives CDR1 SQVTM, CDR2 ANQGSEA. This CDR3 region has 12 residues. The V and J ends lost 1 base and 8 bases, in that order; junction bases with no gene match: 4. CDR3 in DNA: TGCAGCGTTGAAGGAGGGGGCGCCGGCTACACCTTC. It codes for CSVEGGGAGYTF.

Remarks on this clone: An end of the junction does not agree with germline; a read error may underlie this. This sample also contains other DNA sequences that code for the same CDR3. V and J are TRBV6-6 and TRBJ2-7; D possibly corresponds to TRBD2 (5 bases). CDR1 MNHNY and CDR2 SVGAGI come from the germline V gene (reference sequence). CDR3 size: 13 residues. The CDR3 reads CASSSAGSYEQYF. CDR3 in DNA: TGCGCCAGCAGCTCGGCGGGCTCCTACGAGCAGTACTTC.

The chain recombines TRBV6-5 with TRBJ2-5; weak D call: TRBD1 (6 bases). The ends were cut back, 0 bases at V and 4 bases at J, with 9 bases in the middle. Germline V CDR1 and CDR2: MNHEY, SVGAGI. The CDR3 is made up of 14 amino acids. CDR3 sequence: CASSYSSRGETQYF. The CDR3 DNA follows: TGTGCCAGCAGTTACTCGAGCAGGGGAGAGACCCAGTACTTC.

The V call is TRBV7-2, the J call TRBJ1-5; D gene unclear. Germline V gene sequence: CDR1 SGHTA, CDR2 FQGNSA. V lost 2 bases and J 7 bases, leaving 12 bases between the germline ends. The length of the CDR3 is 14 residues. This CDR3 reads CASSLRGEGQPQHF. In DNA form, the CDR3 reads TGTGCCAGCAGCTTACGGGGTGAAGGCCAGCCCCAGCATTTT.

This chain joins TRBV5-1 and TRBJ2-3, with 8 bases fitting TRBD2. The CDR3 sequence is 16 residues long. V dropped 0 bases and J dropped 5; count of bases not matched to a gene: 8. Per the germline V gene, CDR1 is SGHRS and CDR2 is YFSETQ. DNA for the CDR3: TGCGCCAGCAGCTTGGTTCCGGGCCTAGCGGGAGATACGCAGTATTTT. Translating gives CASSLVPGLAGDTQYF. The entire variable domain, with the rest obtained from reference TRBV5-1 and TRBJ2-3, is as follows: KAGVTQTPRYLIKTRGQQVTLSCSPISGHRSVSWYQQTPGQGLQFLFEYFSETQRNKGNFPGRFSGRQFSNSRSEMNVSTLELGDSALYLCASSLVPGLAGDTQYFGPGTRLTVL.

The chain joins TRBV5-6 to TRBJ2-4; D is ambiguous. The CDR3 is 14 amino acids. CDR1 SGHDT and CDR2 YYEEEE come from the germline V gene. The V end was cut by 4 bases, the J end by 3 bases, with 11 bases between. The CDR3 sequence is CASSPTDVKNIQYF. For the CDR3, the DNA is TGTGCCAGCAGCCCAACAGATGTCAAAAACATTCAGTACTTC.

This chain joins TRBV27 and TRBJ1-5, with 9 bases that match TRBD1. With V trimmed by 3 bases and J by 6 bases, 3 bases remained unmatched. The length of the CDR3 is 14 residues. Germline V CDR1 and CDR2: MNHEY, SMNVEV (reference sequence). In nucleotides, the CDR3 is TGTGCCAGCAGTTTTACAGGGGGCGTTCAGCCCCAGCATTTT. Residues: CASSFTGGVQPQHF.

The genes are TRBV4-3 and TRBJ1-5; 9 positions match TRBD1. V shed 0 bases, J shed 4 bases, and the junction held 1 base outside the gene matches. CDR1 LGHNA and CDR2 YSLEER come from the germline V gene. There are 15 residues in the CDR3. CDR3 sequence (DNA): TGCGCCAGCAGCCAAGATGGACAGGGGAATCAGCCCCAGCATTTT. It encodes CASSQDGQGNQPQHF.

The chain couples TRBV14 to TRBJ2-1; 7 nucleotides agree with TRBD1. Germline trimming cut 2 bases from V and 5 bases from J; bases unmatched to any gene: 12. The CDR3 contains 17 residues. Germline lookup yields CDR1 SGHDN and CDR2 FVKESK. Here the CDR3 reads CASSQQTGLGPNNEQFF. CDR3 bases: TGTGCCAGCAGCCAACAGACAGGGCTTGGGCCTAACAATGAGCAGTTCTTC. The full variable domain, with the rest looked up from reference TRBV14 and TRBJ2-1, is EAGVTQFPSHSVIEKGQTVTLRCDPISGHDNLYWYRRVMGKEIKFLLHFVKESKQDESGMPNNRFLAERTGGTYSTLKVQPAELEDSGVYFCASSQQTGLGPNNEQFFGPGTRLTVL.

This rearrangement joins TRBV13 to TRBJ2-7, with TRBD2 identical over 11 bases. The germline V gene has CDR1 PRHDT and CDR2 FYEKMQ (reference sequence). The CDR3 extends over 15 amino acids. The V segment lost 5 bases and the J segment 1 base; nucleotides outside the gene matches: 4. As DNA, the CDR3 is TGTGCCAGCAGCCGCGGGACTAGCGGATCCTACGAGCAGTACTTC. It yields the protein CASSRGTSGSYEQYF.

The chain recombines TRBV7-9 with TRBJ1-2, with TRBD1 matching over 9 bases. J gave up 8 bases and V 3 bases, and 7 bases lay outside the gene matches. This CDR3 has 14 amino acids. Per the germline V gene, CDR1 is SEHNR and CDR2 is FQNEAQ (reference sequence). CDR3 nucleotide sequence: TGTGCCAGCAGCTTTACAGGGGGCGGGAACGGCTACACCTTC. This encodes CASSFTGGGNGYTF.

The chain carries TRBV5-5 and TRBJ1-4; D is unresolved. The germline gives CDR1 SGHKS, CDR2 YYEKEE (reference sequence). The CDR3 is 13 amino acids. V lost 1 base to trimming and J lost 8 bases, with 9 bases between them. This CDR3 is CASSLPGGEKLFF. CDR3 sequence (DNA): TGTGCCAGCAGCTTGCCAGGAGGGGAAAAACTGTTTTTT.

V and J are TRBV2 and TRBJ2-7, with D perhaps matching TRBD2 (6 bases). The length of the CDR3 is 15 residues. V lost 6 bases and J 4 bases, leaving 19 bases between the germline ends. From germline, CDR1 is SNHLY and CDR2 FYNNEI. CDR3 protein: CASRRRLDDRYEQYF. Here the CDR3 DNA reads TGTGCCAGCAGGCGTCGACTAGATGATCGGTACGAGCAGTACTTC.